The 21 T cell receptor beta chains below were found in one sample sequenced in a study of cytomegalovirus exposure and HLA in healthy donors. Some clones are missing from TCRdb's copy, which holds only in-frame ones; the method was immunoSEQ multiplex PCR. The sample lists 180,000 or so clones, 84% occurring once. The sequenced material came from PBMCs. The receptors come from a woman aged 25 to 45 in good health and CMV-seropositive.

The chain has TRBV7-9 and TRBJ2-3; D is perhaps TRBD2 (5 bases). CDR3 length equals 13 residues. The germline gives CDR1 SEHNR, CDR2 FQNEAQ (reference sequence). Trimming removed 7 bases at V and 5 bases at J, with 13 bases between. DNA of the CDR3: TGTGCCAGCACTTTGGCGGGTATAGATACGCAGTATTTT. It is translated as CASTLAGIDTQYF. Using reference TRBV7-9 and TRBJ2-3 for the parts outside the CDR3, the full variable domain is DTGVSQNPRHKITKRGQNVTFRCDPISEHNRLYWYRQTLGQGPEFLTYFQNEAQLEKSRLLSDRFSAERPKGSFSTLEIQRTEQGDSAMYLCASTLAGIDTQYFGPGTRLTVL.

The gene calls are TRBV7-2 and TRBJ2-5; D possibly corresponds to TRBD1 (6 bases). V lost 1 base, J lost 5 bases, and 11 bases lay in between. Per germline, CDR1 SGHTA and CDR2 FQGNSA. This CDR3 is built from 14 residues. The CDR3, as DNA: TGTGCCAGCAGCTTAGGACAGGTCGGGGAGACCCAGTACTTC. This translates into CASSLGQVGETQYF.

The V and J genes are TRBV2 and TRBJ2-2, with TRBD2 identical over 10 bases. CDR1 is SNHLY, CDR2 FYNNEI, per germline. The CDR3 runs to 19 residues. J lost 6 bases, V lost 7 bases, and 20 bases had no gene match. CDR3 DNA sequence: TGTGCCAGCAAATCCGGGGCTAGCGGGAGAGTTCGCCTCTCCGGGGAGCTGTTTTTT. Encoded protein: CASKSGASGRVRLSGELFF.

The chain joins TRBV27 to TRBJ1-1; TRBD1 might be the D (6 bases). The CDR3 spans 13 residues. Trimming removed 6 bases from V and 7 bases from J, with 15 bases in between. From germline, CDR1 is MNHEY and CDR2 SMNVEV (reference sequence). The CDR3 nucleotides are TGTGCCAGCAGGCGGACAGCTCCAAATGAAGCTTTCTTT. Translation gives CASRRTAPNEAFF.

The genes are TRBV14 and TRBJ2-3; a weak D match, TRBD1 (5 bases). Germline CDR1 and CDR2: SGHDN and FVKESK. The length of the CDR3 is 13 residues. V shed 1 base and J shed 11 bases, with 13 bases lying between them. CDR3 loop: CASSQVRRQWQYF. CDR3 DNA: TGTGCCAGCAGCCAAGTTAGGAGACAGTGGCAGTATTTT.

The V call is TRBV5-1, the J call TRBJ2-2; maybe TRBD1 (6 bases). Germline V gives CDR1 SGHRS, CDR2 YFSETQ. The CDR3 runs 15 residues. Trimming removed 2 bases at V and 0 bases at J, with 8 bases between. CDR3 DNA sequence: TGCGCCAGCAGCTTAGAGGGGGCGAACACCGGGGAGCTGTTTTTT. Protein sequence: CASSLEGANTGELFF.

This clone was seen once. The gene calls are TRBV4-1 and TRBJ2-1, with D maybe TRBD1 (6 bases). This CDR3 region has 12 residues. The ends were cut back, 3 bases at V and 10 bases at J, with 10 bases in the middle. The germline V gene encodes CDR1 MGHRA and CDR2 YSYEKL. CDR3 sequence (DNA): TGCGCCAGCAGCCATGGGGGCGTCGAGCAGTTCTTC. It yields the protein CASSHGGVEQFF.

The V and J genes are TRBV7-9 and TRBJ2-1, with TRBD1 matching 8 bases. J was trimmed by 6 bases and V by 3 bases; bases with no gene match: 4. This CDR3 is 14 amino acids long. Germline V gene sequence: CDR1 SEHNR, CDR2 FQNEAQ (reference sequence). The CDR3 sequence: CASSFSDRGNEQFF. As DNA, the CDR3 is TGTGCCAGCAGCTTTTCAGACAGGGGCAATGAGCAGTTCTTC. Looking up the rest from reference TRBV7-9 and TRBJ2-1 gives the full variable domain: DTGVSQNPRHKITKRGQNVTFRCDPISEHNRLYWYRQTLGQGPEFLTYFQNEAQLEKSRLLSDRFSAERPKGSFSTLEIQRTEQGDSAMYLCASSFSDRGNEQFFGPGTRLTVL.

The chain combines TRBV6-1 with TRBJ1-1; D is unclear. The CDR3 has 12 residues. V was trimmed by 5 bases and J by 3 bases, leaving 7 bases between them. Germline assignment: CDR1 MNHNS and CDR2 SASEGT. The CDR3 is CASSWGDTEAFF. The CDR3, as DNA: TGTGCCAGCAGTTGGGGAGACACTGAAGCTTTCTTT.

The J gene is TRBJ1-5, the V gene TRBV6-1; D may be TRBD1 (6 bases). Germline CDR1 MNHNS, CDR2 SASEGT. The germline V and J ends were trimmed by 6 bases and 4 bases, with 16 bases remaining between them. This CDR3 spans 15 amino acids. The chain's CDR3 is CASRLGNQGNQPQHF. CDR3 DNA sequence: TGTGCCAGCAGGCTGGGAAATCAGGGGAATCAGCCCCAGCATTTT.

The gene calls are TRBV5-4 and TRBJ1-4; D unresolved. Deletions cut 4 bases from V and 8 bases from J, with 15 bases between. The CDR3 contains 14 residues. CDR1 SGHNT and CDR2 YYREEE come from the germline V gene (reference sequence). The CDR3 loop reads CASSPGSGYEKLFF. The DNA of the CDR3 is TGTGCCAGCAGCCCGGGAAGCGGCTACGAAAAACTGTTTTTT. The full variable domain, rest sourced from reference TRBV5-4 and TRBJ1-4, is ETGVTQSPTHLIKTRGQQVTLRCSSQSGHNTVSWYQQALGQGPQFIFQYYREEENGRGNFPPRFSGLQFPNYSSELNVNALELDDSALYLCASSPGSGYEKLFFGSGTQLSVL.

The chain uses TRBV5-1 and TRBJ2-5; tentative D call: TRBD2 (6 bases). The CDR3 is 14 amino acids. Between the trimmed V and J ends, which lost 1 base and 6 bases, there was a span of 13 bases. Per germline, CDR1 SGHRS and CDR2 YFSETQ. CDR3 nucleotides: TGCGCCAGCAGCTTGAACCGGGAGTCTAAGACCCAGTACTTC. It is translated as CASSLNRESKTQYF.

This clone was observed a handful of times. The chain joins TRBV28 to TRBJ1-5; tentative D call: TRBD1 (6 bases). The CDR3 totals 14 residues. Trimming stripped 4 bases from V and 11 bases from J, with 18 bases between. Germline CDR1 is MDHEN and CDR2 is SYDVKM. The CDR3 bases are TGTGCCAGCAGTTATGTCAGTGGGCAGGGGTCCCAGCATTTT. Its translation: CASSYVSGQGSQHF. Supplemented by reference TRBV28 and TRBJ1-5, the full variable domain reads DVKVTQSSRYLVKRTGEKVFLECVQDMDHENMFWYRQDPGLGLRLIYFSYDVKMKEKGDIPEGYSVSREKKERFSLILESASTNQTSMYLCASSYVSGQGSQHFGDGTRLSIL.

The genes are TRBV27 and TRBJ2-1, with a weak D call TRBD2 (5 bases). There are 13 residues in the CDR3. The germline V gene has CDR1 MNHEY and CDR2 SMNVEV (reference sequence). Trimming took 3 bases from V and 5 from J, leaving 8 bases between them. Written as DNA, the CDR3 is TGTGCCAGCAGTTTTCTAGCAGACAATGAGCAGTTCTTC. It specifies CASSFLADNEQFF.

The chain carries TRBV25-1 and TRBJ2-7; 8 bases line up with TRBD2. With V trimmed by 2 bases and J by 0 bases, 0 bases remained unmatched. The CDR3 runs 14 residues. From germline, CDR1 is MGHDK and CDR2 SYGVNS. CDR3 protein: CASSESGSSYEQYF. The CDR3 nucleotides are TGTGCCAGCAGTGAAAGCGGGAGCTCCTACGAGCAGTACTTC.

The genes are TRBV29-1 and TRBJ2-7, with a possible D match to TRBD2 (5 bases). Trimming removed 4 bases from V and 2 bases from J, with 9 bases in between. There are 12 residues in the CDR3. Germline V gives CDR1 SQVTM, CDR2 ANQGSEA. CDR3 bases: TGCAGCGTTGGCGTCGGGACCTACGAGCAGTACTTC. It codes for CSVGVGTYEQYF.

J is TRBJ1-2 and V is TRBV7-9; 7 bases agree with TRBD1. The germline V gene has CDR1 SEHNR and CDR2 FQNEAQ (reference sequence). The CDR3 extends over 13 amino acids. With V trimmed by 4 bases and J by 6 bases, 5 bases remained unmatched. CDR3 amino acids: CASSSTGEDGYTF. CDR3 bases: TGTGCCAGCAGCTCTACAGGGGAGGATGGCTACACCTTC. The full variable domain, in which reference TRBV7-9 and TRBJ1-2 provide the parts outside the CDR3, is DTGVSQNPRHKITKRGQNVTFRCDPISEHNRLYWYRQTLGQGPEFLTYFQNEAQLEKSRLLSDRFSAERPKGSFSTLEIQRTEQGDSAMYLCASSSTGEDGYTFGSGTRLTVV.

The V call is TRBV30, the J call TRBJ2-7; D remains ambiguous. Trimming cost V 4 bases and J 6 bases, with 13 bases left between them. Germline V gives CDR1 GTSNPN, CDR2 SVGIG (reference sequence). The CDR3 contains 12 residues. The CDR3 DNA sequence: TGTGCCTGGACGTATCTAGATGGCGAGCAGTACTTC. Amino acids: CAWTYLDGEQYF.

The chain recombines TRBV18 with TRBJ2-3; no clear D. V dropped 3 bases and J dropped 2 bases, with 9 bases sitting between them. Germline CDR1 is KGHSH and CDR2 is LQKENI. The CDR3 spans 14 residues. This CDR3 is CASSPVDATDTQYF. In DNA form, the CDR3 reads TGTGCCAGCTCACCCGTAGATGCCACAGATACGCAGTATTTT.

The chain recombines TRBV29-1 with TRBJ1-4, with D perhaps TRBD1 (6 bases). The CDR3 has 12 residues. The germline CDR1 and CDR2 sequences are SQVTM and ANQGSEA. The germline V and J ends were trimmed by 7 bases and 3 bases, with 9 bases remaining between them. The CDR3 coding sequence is TGCAGCGGTGGACAGTCTAATGAAAAACTGTTTTTT. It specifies CSGGQSNEKLFF. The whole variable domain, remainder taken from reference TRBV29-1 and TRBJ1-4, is SAVISQKPSRDICQRGTSLTIQCQVDSQVTMMFWYRQQPGQSLTLIATANQGSEATYESGFVIDKFPISRPNLTFSTLTVSNMSPEDSSIYLCSGGQSNEKLFFGSGTQLSVL.

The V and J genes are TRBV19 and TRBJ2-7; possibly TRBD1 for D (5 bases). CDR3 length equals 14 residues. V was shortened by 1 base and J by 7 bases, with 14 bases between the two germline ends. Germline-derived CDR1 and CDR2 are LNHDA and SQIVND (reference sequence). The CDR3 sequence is CASSIGPGYGEQYF. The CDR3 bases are TGTGCCAGTAGTATAGGTCCAGGGTATGGGGAGCAGTACTTC.